This record covers a single TCR beta chain. The material for each subset, its genomic DNA, was split evenly across several immunoSEQ plates. The table came from immunoSEQ multiplex PCR; TCRdb's copy has only in-frame clones and leaves some out. The data hold about 2.4 million clones, with around nine tenths observed a single time. The sample comes from a study of shared clonotypes between healthy human individuals. On the study more broadly: In total, the donors were a couple of women and a few men aged 18 to 49. For every donor, three CD4 naive, three CD4 memory, two CD8 naive and one CD8 memory plates were used.

With 4 bases removed from V and 4 bases from J, the gap between germline ends came to 13 bases. CDR1 is SNHLY, CDR2 FYNNEI, per germline. The CDR3 extends over 14 amino acids. The split of CD4+ cells yielded CD45RA+ naive and CD45RA-negative memory subsets. This chain joins TRBV2 and TRBJ1-2; the D gene is possibly TRBD1 (5 bases). Sequencing was carried out using naive CD4+ T cells sorted from blood. Noted subset: CD45RA+ positively selected. This clonotype was obtained from a man younger than 35 in good health. The DNA for the CDR3 is TGTGCCAGCAGTGGCCCGGCGGGGGTCTATGGCTACACCTTC. It is translated as CASSGPAGVYGYTF. The variable domain in full, completed from reference TRBV2 and TRBJ1-2, reads EPEVTQTPSHQVTQMGQEVILRCVPISNHLYFYWYRQILGQKVEFLVSFYNNEISEKSEIFDDQFSVERPDGSNFTLKIRSTKLEDSAMYFCASSGPAGVYGYTFGSGTRLTVV.